Sequencing of this TCR beta chain was carried out in a study of blood T cell repertoires in COVID-19. Libraries were prepared by immunoSEQ multiplex PCR; TCRdb keeps only in-frame clonotypes and omits some of them. The data contain roughly 100,000 clones, approximately 85% of them singletons. The CDR3 length is 14 residues. Trimming shortened V by 5 bases and J by 7 bases, and 17 bases separated the two germline ends. The germline gives CDR1 LNHDA, CDR2 SQIVND (reference sequence). The TCR originated in a man over 45 with acute or convalescent COVID-19. The chain recombines TRBV19 with TRBJ1-2; perhaps TRBD1 as D (5 bases). Sequenced sample: peripheral blood. The CDR3 spells CASSEGADRRGYTF. DNA of the CDR3: TGTGCCAGTAGTGAAGGCGCTGACAGACGTGGCTACACCTTC.